This paragraph reports one TCR beta chain. Ten or more counts support this clonotype. Its cognate antigen has yet to be identified. No base quality values were provided; no much bigger clone lies one nucleotide off. Ophthalmopathy patients had moderately to severely active disease, with a Clinical Activity Score of 3 or more, a NOSPECS grade of 4 or more, and a disease duration of less than 3 months. Patients with uncontrolled infections, other autoimmune diseases, pregnancy or lactation were excluded. Diagnoses were established on the basis of clinical symptoms, serum thyroxine and TRAb, thyroid ultrasound, and orbital computed tomography. PBMCs were isolated from 10 ml of fresh peripheral blood by Ficoll-Paque density gradient centrifugation. Trizol reagent was used to extract total RNA, and RNA quality was then checked on an Agilent 2100 Bioanalyzer. This sample is drawn from a study of T cells in Graves' hyperthyroidism and ophthalmopathy (dated by TCRdb to 2018 to 2020). About the investigation overall: Peripheral blood samples were taken at the time of initial diagnosis, prior to any treatment. The paper describes TCR Vbeta CDR3 sequencing of 140 or so peripheral blood samples, made up of around 41 ophthalmopathy patients, approximately 73 hyperthyroidism patients and 17 progressor patients. The 85 to 100 discovery patients were divided at random into training and test sets in a 7:3 ratio. To identify distinguishing TCR V-J signatures, a discovery cohort of roughly 100 patients was used, comprising roughly 45 with Graves' ophthalmopathy and under 60 with stable Graves' hyperthyroidism. Prospective prediction of ophthalmopathy was tested in an independent validation cohort of approximately 19 hyperthyroidism patients and 15 to 17 patients who later progressed to ophthalmopathy. After blood sampling, hyperthyroidism patients were treated with methimazole at a starting dose of 30 mg daily, and ophthalmopathy patients were treated with high-dose intravenous methylprednisolone. In several Graves' hyperthyroidism patients, the study also compared T-cell repertoires from thyroid tissue with T-cell repertoires from blood. What the work shows at the level of the full study, not this receptor alone: Blood samples also contained most of the expanded thyroid clonotypes (frequency above 0.001), which suggests that blood repertoires may reflect thyroid immune responses. Sample size was not statistically predetermined, and investigators were not blinded to group allocation. A model built on a 13 V-J signature distinguished ophthalmopathy from stable hyperthyroidism, reaching 87.88% sensitivity and around 82% specificity in cross-validation and 80%/75% in testing. In validation, the model predicted progression to ophthalmopathy a median of about 6 months before onset, with approximately 68% sensitivity and nearly 75% specificity.

Trimming removed 4 bases from V and 2 bases from J; the gene matches leave 6 bases unexplained. Taken from cysteine to phenylalanine, the CDR3 has 17 residues. Only CDR3 DNA remains: 51 bases, in frame from the first base. The TCR beta CDR3 regions were amplified from RNA transcripts. For the first round of RT-PCR on the TCR CDR3, the HTBI primer set was used together with the Qiagen OneStep RT-PCR kit. The libraries were constructed in a second round of multiplex PCR and then size-selected and purified. Paired-end sequencing of the libraries was performed with 100 bp reads on an Illumina HiSeq2000. Concerning the study's data processing: SOAPnuke was used to process the raw data, with reads discarded if the reads contained adapters or uncalled bases, had a mean Phred below 15, or lacked an exact constant-primer or identifier match. COPE v1.2.5 was used to merge high-quality paired reads, and clonotypes were defined as unique nucleotide sequences. MiTCR v1.1 was used to align clonotypes to the IMGT TRBV, TRBD and TRBJ reference segments. The analysis was restricted to V-J combinations with a frequency above 0.0001, which together covered roughly 99% of the repertoires. A TCS score was defined as the ratio of F50 (clonal expansion) to E x V (chaos), with BLOSUM62-based TCRdist applied between CDR3 peptides within each V-J. Welch's t-statistics and random forest reduced some 510 V-J features to 13, which were used in a naive Bayes classifier (R e1071). TCRdb reran the public reads through fastp at Q25 and MiXCR, keeping productive beta chains. Every CDR3 protein is listed once, alongside the most common genes and DNA of its rows. The V and J calls were determined by TCRdb, not by the authors. The sample table records about 640,000 distinct CDR3 sequences; less than 25% of these occur just once. About 34% of the sample rests with the top ten.

The source material was blood. This receptor was obtained from a man under 40 with Graves' ophthalmopathy. The chain is encoded by TRBV12-3 or TRBV12-4 joined to TRBJ2-1, with 12 bases matching TRBD2. CDR3 sequence: CASSSRLAGVPYNEQFF. In nucleotide form, the sequence is TGTGCCAGCAGTTCTCGACTAGCGGGAGTCCCCTACAATGAGCAGTTCTTC.